Listed below are T cell receptor beta chains from one sample, sequenced in a study of T cells in severe cutaneous drug reactions. Each CDR3 protein gets one entry in TCRdb, which reprocessed the multiplex PCR reads and gives no DNA. This sample contains about 8,300 distinct CDR3 sequences. Sample: cells from a skin blister. These receptors were obtained from a human donor with a severe cutaneous adverse drug reaction. Both conserved end residues are part of each CDR3. Fields, in order: V gene, J gene, clone size, CDR3 protein. Only part of the rows carry a size: once, few, many, or a class if the clone is expanded.

TRBV27	TRBJ2-1	.	CASSGLLVVDNEQFF
TRBV7-9	TRBJ1-1	.	CASAFQNTEAFF
TRBV12-3/TRBV12-4	TRBJ2-1	.	CASTYTITNEQFF
TRBV4-1	TRBJ1-2	.	CASSQTDTSAGYTF
TRBV14	TRBJ2-1	.	CASSQGSYEQFF
TRBV5-8	TRBJ1-6	.	CASSYGAANSPLHF
TRBV11-2	TRBJ2-7	.	CASSLLLANEQYF
TRBV28	TRBJ2-7	.	CASSLAGTARSEQYF
TRBV29-1	TRBJ2-7	medium-sized	CSVATGGYEQYF
TRBV6-2/TRBV6-3	TRBJ2-3	.	CASSSGIFSTDTQYF
TRBV6-5	TRBJ1-1	medium-sized	CASRGTTNTEAFF
TRBV13	TRBJ2-1	large	CASSVGYNEQFF
TRBV28	TRBJ1-2	.	CASSSITGTGIGYTF
TRBV11-1	TRBJ1-6	.	CASSLQPAADSPLHF
TRBV29-1	TRBJ2-7	.	CSVEGTGEDQYEQYF
TRBV19	TRBJ2-3	.	CASSIGPGPTDTQYF
TRBV20-1	TRBJ2-7	.	CSARPPGTSDKATSYEQYF
TRBV13	TRBJ2-7	.	CASSRPTSGVGYEQYF
TRBV13	TRBJ2-1	medium-sized	CASSHTYNEQFF
TRBV5-6	TRBJ2-1	.	CASSSLATQNEQFF
TRBV29-1	TRBJ2-7	medium-sized	CSARLAESSYEQYF
TRBV6-5	TRBJ2-1	.	CASSYSEGDGTGTYNEQFF
TRBV7-6	TRBJ2-7	.	CASSLANSPGNEQYF
TRBV29-1	TRBJ2-7	.	CSVEGAGESYEQYF
TRBV30	TRBJ2-1	.	CAWSPTLALNEQFF
TRBV4-3	TRBJ1-1	.	CASSQGGARHTEAFF
TRBV27	TRBJ2-7	.	CASSGLASPYEQYF
TRBV4-1	TRBJ1-1	.	CASSQVGETEAFF
TRBV29-1	TRBJ2-2	.	CSVVLSSSGSFGAGELFF
TRBV28	TRBJ2-3	.	CASRGGTDTQYF
TRBV28	TRBJ2-1	.	CASSLAGVSGSSYNEQFF
TRBV27	TRBJ2-7	.	CASSGQAFPYEQYF
TRBV5-6	TRBJ2-3	large	CASSLDGRTDTQYF
TRBV7-9	TRBJ2-6	.	CALTSGANVLTF
TRBV6-5	TRBJ1-6	.	CASTGTGGYNSPLHF
TRBV4-1	TRBJ1-1	.	CASSQPMSTEAFF
TRBV5-1	TRBJ2-1	.	CASSLFARGSGNEQFF
TRBV4-3	TRBJ2-1	.	CASSQDWSGANNEQFF
TRBV13	TRBJ2-2	.	CASRLGTSGITGELFF
TRBV7-8	TRBJ2-1	.	CASSALAGAPLDEQFF